The present TCR beta chain was sequenced within a study of shared clonotypes between healthy human individuals (dated by TCRdb to 2020 to 2022). The study in broad terms: A couple of women and a few men aged 18 to 49 years were included in the cohort. For each donor, CD4 naive and CD4 memory were each given three plates, CD8 naive was given two plates, and CD8 memory was given one plate. Blood TCR repertoires of about five healthy adults were deeply sequenced to estimate repertoire size and the extent of clonotype sharing between individuals. Different laboratories and diverse techniques were used to prepare libraries and sequence TCR repertoires, to increase sequencing depth and limit assay-specific biases. Each donor's leukapheresis produced roughly between roughly 0.94 and 9.5 billion PBMCs. Here is what the overall study found, with its caveats: Pairwise subsampling indicated that sequencing depth was expected to affect the degree of clonotype sharing among donors. Naive subsets generally had larger estimated clonotype richness than memory subsets did. Compared with non-shared clonotypes, the clonotypes found in all four sorted-subset donors had higher generation probabilities. Because the study included a small number of donors, the genetic and exposure-history diversity represented was limited. Sampling was restricted to blood, and TCR repertoires in tissue are likely to differ from TCR repertoires in blood. When a handful of donors were compared, the shared fraction of clonotypes was around 4.6% for naive CD4, around 3.5% for naive CD8, 2% to 2.5% for memory CD4, and 0.35% to 0.5% for memory CD8. Rarefaction of sorted-subset datasets indicated incomplete sequencing despite the large sequencing depth.

CD8 naive samples were CD45RO-negative cells positively selected for CCR7, giving a CD45RA+CCR7+ population that excluded TemRA cells. The donors were healthy, HIV-negative adults with no recently reported acute infections or vaccinations. Every donor was a Caucasian adult residing in Nashville, Tennessee, USA. Blood was collected by leukapheresis, and PBMCs were isolated by Ficoll-Histopaque density gradient centrifugation and then cryopreserved in liquid nitrogen vapor phase. Analytical flow cytometry was used to check the purity and quantity of each magnetically sorted T cell population. From each sorted fraction, genomic DNA was isolated and quantified by UV absorbance on a Nanodrop 2000c. Details on this clone: Its antigen is still unknown. Base qualities were left out, and no much larger clone turns up one base away.

Using the deep immunoSEQ assay, TCR CDR3 regions were amplified from genomic DNA by multiplex PCR. Genomic DNA extracted from each cell subset was distributed evenly over all wells of several immunoSEQ 96-well plates, and each plate served as one replicate. Each replicate PCR for sorted subsets received 150 to 250 ng genomic DNA, equal to tens of thousands of T cell genomes. The purified libraries were quantified using a Qubit 3.0 fluorometer, sized with a Bioanalyzer 2100, and then quantified again using the KAPA Library Quantification kit. Every immunoSEQ 96-well plate was sequenced on a dedicated single-read 150-cycle Illumina NextSeq 550 flow cell. Per the authors' processing: Because the immunoSEQ output held only junctional sequences and lacked quality scores, the filtering could not match the filtering applied to full-length reads. To assign V/J genes and CDR3, sequences were annotated against IMGT germline references using PyIR, a Python wrapper for IgBLAST v1.9. Reads were removed for weak V/J assignments (E-value above 1e-6), missing CDR3, stop codons, out-of-frame junctions, or ambiguous translated residues. V3J clonotypes were defined as sequences sharing an identical inferred V gene, J gene, and CDR3 amino acid sequence. The percentage overlap between two repertoires was calculated by dividing the number of shared unique clonotypes by the size of the smaller repertoire. Three approaches were used to assess repertoire richness: RTK rarefaction, the Chao1 estimator, and Recon v2.1 estimates of unobserved clonotypes. Generation probabilities for all TCRbeta clonotypes obtained by the gDNA method from several donors were computed using OLGA. As stored in TCRdb, this immuneACCESS dataset retains in-frame rearrangements with V and J assigned. A fraction of the clones does not appear; measured against another copy, unresolved V genes explain less than half of the discrepancy, and the remainder lacks a known reason. Clone size and the V and J calls come from that table; the DNA yielded D and trimming. The sample table holds millions of clones, of which under 95% were seen once. In total, the top ten clones hold more than 1.5% of the sample.

Reading the germline V gene gives CDR1 LGHNA and CDR2 YSLEER. The CDR3 holds 18 amino acids from the cysteine to the phenylalanine. The entry retains the CDR3 DNA only, 54 bases that are in frame from base 1. After removal of 4 bases from V and 3 bases from J, the junction retains 9 bases not matched to a gene. Recombination linked TRBV4-3 to TRBJ2-7, with TRBD2 matching 16 junction bases. The source material was naive CD8+ T cells from PBMCs. Sample cell subset or site, as interpreted from the label and publication: CD45RA+CCR7+. The receptor's source is a young man in good health. Some clones in this sample may be carry-over from other donors' samples. The DNA sequence is given as TGCGCCAGCAGCCCGGGACTAGCGGGAGGGCTGGGATACTACGAGCAGTACTTC. Its amino acids are CASSPGLAGGLGYYEQYF.